This TCR beta chain was found in a study of blood T cell repertoires in COVID-19. In the study overall: Two negative PCRs, clearance, or symptom resolution were required of recovered Cohort 3 donors.

Original processing notes: Nucleated cell number was recorded as an estimate derived from reference gene primer amplification. TCRdb's table, derived via immunoSEQ multiplex PCR, lists solely in-frame clones and lacks some. Clone size and the V and J calls come from that table; the DNA yielded D and trimming. The sample consists of 120,000 to 150,000 clones, 75% to 90% of them appearing once. In this sample, this clone turned up once. CDR1 is SNHLY and CDR2 is FYNNEI in the germline V gene. Between the trimmed V and J ends, which lost 3 bases and 10 bases, there was a span of 16 bases. This CDR3 has 15 residues.

This sequence originates from a man aged 45-65 years in a cohort exposed to, infected with or recovered from COVID-19 (not recorded which). The material sequenced was PBMCs or T cells enriched from blood (not recorded which). The V call is TRBV2, the J call TRBJ1-6; D call uncertain. Here the CDR3 reads CASSEGPVSLSPLHF. As DNA, the CDR3 is TGTGCCAGCAGTGAGGGCCCTGTTTCGTTGTCACCCCTCCACTTT.